Listed here are 3 T cell receptor beta chains from one sample, sequenced in a study of blood T cell repertoires in COVID-19. Clones were sequenced by immunoSEQ multiplex PCR, and TCRdb holds only the in-frame ones, with some missing. The sample comprises roughly 150,000 clones, roughly four fifths of which are singletons, and roughly 10% rests with the top ten. Specimen: peripheral blood. Receptor source: a human donor in a cohort sampled during active COVID-19.

The V and J genes are TRBV4-1 and TRBJ2-7, with TRBD1 matching 7 bases. CDR3 length: 15 residues. Germline CDR1 and CDR2: MGHRA and YSYEKL. V shed 4 bases and J 7 bases; nucleotides not matched to a gene: 13. The DNA of the CDR3 is TGCGCCAGCAGCCTTTCCCAGGGGGTTTCGCGGGAGCAGTACTTC. This sequence encodes CASSLSQGVSREQYF.

This clone was picked up many times. This rearrangement joins TRBV5-4 to TRBJ2-7; 12 bases match TRBD2. The CDR3 runs to 16 residues. The V gene end was trimmed by 4 bases and the J gene end by 5 bases; junction bases not matched to a gene: 10. The germline V gene has CDR1 SGHNT and CDR2 YYREEE (reference sequence). The CDR3 loop is CASSGIQTSGSNEQYF. The CDR3 DNA reads TGTGCCAGCAGCGGAATTCAGACTAGCGGGAGTAACGAGCAGTACTTC.

The chain employs TRBV18 and TRBJ2-7; the D gene is possibly TRBD1 (5 bases). The germline V and J ends were trimmed by 6 bases and 5 bases, with 11 bases remaining between them. CDR3 size: 12 residues. Germline CDR1 and CDR2: KGHSH and LQKENI. For the CDR3, the DNA is TGTGCCAGCTCGGCGACAGTCCACGAGCAGTACTTC. This codes for CASSATVHEQYF.